Below, 14 T cell receptor beta chains from the same sample are listed, as sequenced in a study of naive and memory T cell subsets. Overall study findings and caveats: Especially in CD8 cells, naive repertoires contained a few larger clonotypes, possibly CD45RA-re-expressing memory cells.

These receptors have no known antigen. Two oligonucleotides, mixed equimolar, formed the beta constant-region primer covering TRBC1 and TRBC2. The ligated cDNA underwent four PCR rounds using SP2 and nested alpha and beta constant-region primers. From the UMI-ligation and nested PCR reads, TCRdb called clonotypes with MiXCR, one entry per CDR3 protein. Of 130,000 to 150,000 distinct CDR3 sequences listed, 22% are singletons. Sample: naive CD4+ T cells from blood. All receptors come from a human donor in good health.

The chain carries TRBV3-2 and TRBJ2-7; TRBD1, the D gene given by the table, was not confirmed from the DNA. TRBV3-2 is given as a pseudogene. The CDR3 totals 15 residues. CDR3 residues: CASSAHRGPSYEQYF. CDR3 in DNA: TGTGCCAGCAGCGCACACAGGGGACCCTCCTACGAGCAGTACTTC.

The CDR3 protein is CASSTPGRIEQYF. In DNA, the CDR3 is TGTGCCAGCAGTACTCCGGGACGGATCGAGCAGTACTTC. The chain is built from TRBV28 and TRBJ2-7; possibly TRBD1 or TRBD2 for D (5 bases each). Trimming took 5 bases from V and 6 from J, leaving 14 bases between them. This CDR3 has 13 amino acids. Germline V gene sequence: CDR1 MDHEN, CDR2 SYDVKM.

The chain joins TRBV27 to TRBJ2-3, with TRBD2 matching over 7 bases. In germline, CDR1 is MNHEY, CDR2 SMNVEV (reference sequence). This CDR3 has 17 amino acids. V was pared by 4 bases and J by 6 bases, with 16 bases of the junction left unmatched. CDR3 nucleotides: TGTGCCAGCAGTTCAACCCTCGGGGGAGGGTCCCCCGATACGCAGTATTTT. This sequence encodes CASSSTLGGGSPDTQYF.

This clonotype has a handful of counts. The CDR3 DNA reads TGCAGCGTTGGAACGGGGTCGGGTCTTAGAGGGGCCAACGTCCTGACTTTC. Translating it yields CSVGTGSGLRGANVLTF. The chain combines TRBV29-1 with TRBJ2-6, with D maybe TRBD2 (5 bases). The germline V gene has CDR1 SQVTM and CDR2 ANQGSEA. Trimming removed 4 bases from V and 4 bases from J, with 20 bases in between. CDR3 length equals 17 residues.

This sequence joins TRBV12-3 or TRBV12-4 and TRBJ2-3, with D maybe TRBD1 (8 bases). V dropped 2 bases and J dropped 4 bases, with 13 bases sitting between them. The CDR3 extends over 15 amino acids. CDR3 bases: TGTGCCAGCAGTTTACACAGGGGGGGGCCAGATACGCAGTATTTT. It specifies CASSLHRGGPDTQYF.

Many counts were recorded for this clonotype. The junction does not match germline at one end; this may be a read error. V usage is TRBV30 and J usage is TRBJ2-7; the match to TRBD2 covers 14 bases. There are 13 residues in the CDR3. Germline-derived CDR1 and CDR2 are GTSNPN and SVGIG (reference sequence). The CDR3 bases are TGTGCCTGGACCCCAACGGGACTAGCGGGAGCGAGTTTC. Translated, it gives CAWTPTGLAGASF.

This clonotype was seen once. Just one base apart from a much larger clone, this may be a read error. V and J are TRBV29-1 and TRBJ2-5; D unclear. CDR3 size: 12 residues. Germline loops: CDR1 SQVTM, CDR2 ANQGSEA. The chain's CDR3 is CSVEDRRLAQNF. The CDR3 DNA reads TGCAGCGTTGAAGATCGACGGTTAGCCCAGAACTTC.

This clonotype has ten or more counts. This chain links TRBV28 with TRBJ2-1; D is unclear. V was shortened by 10 bases and J by 0 bases, with 13 bases between the two germline ends. From germline, CDR1 is MDHEN and CDR2 SYDVKM. This CDR3 has 14 residues. CDR3 sequence reads: CAIAGSRSYNEQFF. The CDR3 DNA reads TGTGCCATCGCAGGCTCCCGCTCCTACAATGAGCAGTTCTTC. Looking up the rest from reference TRBV28 and TRBJ2-1 gives the full variable domain: DVKVTQSSRYLVKRTGEKVFLECVQDMDHENMFWYRQDPGLGLRLIYFSYDVKMKEKGDIPEGYSVSREKKERFSLILESASTNQTSMYLCAIAGSRSYNEQFFGPGTRLTVL.

This clonotype came up a few times. The chain combines TRBV7-2 with TRBJ1-1; TRBD1 might be the D (6 bases). V gave up 0 bases and J gave up 2 bases, with 10 bases separating them. The germline V gene encodes CDR1 SGHTA and CDR2 FQGNSA. The length of the CDR3 is 15 residues. The CDR3 coding sequence is TGTGCCAGCAGCTTAGCAGGGGGGTTAAACACTGAAGCTTTCTTT. It yields the protein CASSLAGGLNTEAFF.

Many counts were recorded for this clonotype. The genes are TRBV6-5 and TRBJ2-1, with 7 positions matching TRBD2. Trimming cost V 0 bases and J 7 bases; bases outside gene matches: 12. The CDR3 sequence is 17 residues long. The V gene's germline CDR1 is MNHEY and CDR2 SVGAGI. The CDR3 bases are TGTGCCAGCAGTTACTCGATTTGGGCGGGAGTTAGAAATGAGCAGTTCTTC. It specifies CASSYSIWAGVRNEQFF.

V and J are TRBV2 and TRBJ2-5, with 9 bases that match TRBD1. Germline V gives CDR1 SNHLY, CDR2 FYNNEI. V lost 7 bases and J lost 3; bases outside the gene matches: 6. The CDR3 consists of 14 residues. CDR3 coding DNA: TGTGCCAGCAATTCCGGGACAGGGAAAGAGACCCAGTACTTC. This codes for CASNSGTGKETQYF.

This clonotype was picked up a small number of times. The CDR3 is CASSRVYRSSYEQYF. DNA of the CDR3: TGTGCCAGCAGCAGAGTCTATCGGAGCTCCTACGAGCAGTACTTC. This chain joins TRBV7-2 and TRBJ2-7; D is ambiguous. Germline assignment: CDR1 SGHTA and CDR2 FQGNSA. V was cut by 5 bases and J by 0 bases, with 14 bases left in between. This CDR3 is built from 15 residues.

The rearrangement joins TRBV6-6 to TRBJ2-3; a weak D match, TRBD2 (5 bases). V shed 6 bases and J shed 2 bases, with 21 bases lying between them. Germline V gene sequence: CDR1 MNHNY, CDR2 SVGAGI (reference sequence). The CDR3 is made up of 17 amino acids. The CDR3 loop is CASRSLLGSESTDTQYF. CDR3 DNA: TGTGCCAGCAGATCCCTTTTGGGTAGCGAATCCACAGATACGCAGTATTTT.

This clonotype was counted a few times. The V call is TRBV7-9, the J call TRBJ1-3; possibly TRBD1 for D (5 bases). Germline CDR1 SEHNR, CDR2 FQNEAQ (reference sequence). CDR3 length: 16 amino acids. V lost 3 bases and J lost 2, with 14 bases in between. The CDR3 region is CASSFRGRGPGNTIYF. DNA of the CDR3: TGTGCCAGCAGCTTTAGGGGACGAGGTCCTGGAAACACCATATATTTT.